This is a list of T cell receptor beta chains from one sample in a study of blood T cells in healthy people across ages. TCRdb called the 5' RACE reads again in MiXCR, with one record for every CDR3 protein. The sample gives some 1.7 million distinct CDR3 sequences, roughly 27% of which show up once; roughly 8% is in the top ten. Sequenced material: blood. All receptors come from a woman in her thirties in good health. The CDR3 runs from the conserved cysteine through the conserved F or W. D genes are given only for firm matches. A row's size may be missing; if present it is once, few, many or a size class.

many	NA	TRBV29-1	TRBJ2-5	TGCAGCGGATACCCCAGGGGTGTGGAGACCCAGTACTTC	CSGYPRGVETQYF
few	NA	TRBV5-1	TRBJ1-4	TGCGCCAGCAGCTTGGTACCCTTTAGAACTAATGAAAAACTGTTTTTT	CASSLVPFRTNEKLFF
many	TRBD2	TRBV7-2	TRBJ2-1	TGTGCCAGCAGATCCCAAGGATTAGCGGGAGTTGGAGAGCAGTTCTTC	CASRSQGLAGVGEQFF
few	NA	TRBV15	TRBJ1-2	TGTGCCACCAGCAGAGATCTCGCCGAGTTAAACTATGGCTACACCTTC	CATSRDLAELNYGYTF
few	NA	TRBV5-1	TRBJ2-6	TGCGCCGGCAGCTTGGACTCTCCTCGAGGGGCCAACGTCCTGACTTTC	CAGSLDSPRGANVLTF
NA	NA	TRBV12-3/TRBV12-4	TRBJ2-7	TGTGCCAGCAGTTTTGCGGGAACGGGCGAGCAGTACTTC	CASSFAGTGEQYF
many	NA	TRBV20-1	TRBJ2-1	TGCAGTGCCGGAAAGAGCGGGCCCAAAGACAATGAGCAGTTCTTC	CSAGKSGPKDNEQFF
many	NA	TRBV7-2	TRBJ2-1	TGTGCCAGCAGCTCCCACGTCAGTGAGCAGTTCTTC	CASSSHVSEQFF
few	NA	TRBV5-5	TRBJ2-3	TGTGCCAGCAGCTTGTGGGGCTCAGATACGCAGTATTTT	CASSLWGSDTQYF
NA	TRBD1	TRBV28	TRBJ2-2	TGTGCCAGCAGTCGGGACAGGGGGGAGGCCGGGGAGCTGTTTTTT	CASSRDRGEAGELFF
few	NA	TRBV28	TRBJ2-7	TGTGCCAGCAGTTTTAAGAACTCCTACGAGCAGTACTTC	CASSFKNSYEQYF
few	NA	TRBV29-1	TRBJ2-1	TGCAGCGTTCGGCGGGGGCCAATCGATGAGCAGTTCTTC	CSVRRGPIDEQFF
few	TRBD1	TRBV27	TRBJ1-6	TGTGCCAGCGCTGGGACAGGGGGCTTTTCACCCCTCCATTTT	CASAGTGGFSPLHF
few	NA	TRBV7-3	TRBJ2-1	TGTGCCAGCAGCTTAACTGCCTCAGCCATTTTTGATGAGCAGTTCTTC	CASSLTASAIFDEQFF
NA	NA	TRBV15	TRBJ1-1	TGTGCCACCAGCAGAGATCAGAACACTGAAGCTTTCTTT	CATSRDQNTEAFF
many	TRBD1	TRBV5-1	TRBJ2-5	TGCGCCAGCAGCTTGGTGTGGGACAGTCAAGAGACCCAGTACTTC	CASSLVWDSQETQYF
NA	NA	TRBV5-1	TRBJ2-3	TGCGCCAGCAGCTTGGTGATAGCCGCAGATACGCAGTATTTT	CASSLVIAADTQYF
many	TRBD1	TRBV29-1	TRBJ2-7	TGCAGCGCTCGGGACAGATACTCCTACGAGCAGTACTTC	CSARDRYSYEQYF
NA	TRBD1	TRBV11-1	TRBJ1-2	TGTGCCAGCAGCCCGGGACAGGAAAACTATGGCTACACCTTC	CASSPGQENYGYTF
NA	TRBD2	TRBV20-1	TRBJ2-3	TGCAGTGCTAGAGATCACGTGCGGGGGTCTAGCACAGATACGCAGTATTTT	CSARDHVRGSSTDTQYF
NA	TRBD2	TRBV6-5	TRBJ2-1	TGTGCCTCGGGGCTAGCGGGGGGCGAGCAGGTCTTC	CASGLAGGEQVF
many	NA	TRBV11-2	TRBJ2-3	TGTGCCAGCAGCCCCGTCCCAGATACGCAGTATTTT	CASSPVPDTQYF
many	NA	TRBV20-1	TRBJ2-5	TGCAGTGCTGGGACTTCCCAAGAGACCCAGTACTTC	CSAGTSQETQYF
few	TRBD2	TRBV7-2	TRBJ2-7	TGTGCCAGCGGAACCGGGAGGGAAATCGAGCAGTACTTC	CASGTGREIEQYF
few	NA	TRBV15	TRBJ2-1	TGTGCCACCAGCAGAGATAGGGGGAATGAGCAGTTCTTC	CATSRDRGNEQFF
NA	NA	TRBV12-5	TRBJ2-3	TGTGCTAGTGGTCAAGAAGCTGCAGAAATTAGCACAGATACGCAGTATTTT	CASGQEAAEISTDTQYF
NA	NA	TRBV12-3/TRBV12-4	TRBJ1-2	TGTGCCAGCAGTAGGACTACAGGGCTGTATGGCTACACCTTC	CASSRTTGLYGYTF
few	TRBD2	TRBV6-4	TRBJ2-7	TGTGCCATCAGTGACCCATCGAGGGCTAGCGGGGAAGAGCAGTACTTC	CAISDPSRASGEEQYF
few	NA	TRBV27	TRBJ2-7	TGTGCCAGCAGCCTCACCGTGGACACCTACGAGCAGTACTTC	CASSLTVDTYEQYF
NA	NA	TRBV5-1	TRBJ2-3	TGCGCCAGCAGCCGGGGATCCCGGGACTTAAGCACAGATACGCAGTATTTT	CASSRGSRDLSTDTQYF
NA	NA	TRBV12-3/TRBV12-4	TRBJ1-2	TGTGCCAGCAGTGCCAACTCCGGACGAAACTATGGCTACACCTTC	CASSANSGRNYGYTF
few	NA	TRBV12-3/TRBV12-4	TRBJ2-3	TGTGCCAGCCTGACCTGGAGGGACCCAGATACGCAGTATTTT	CASLTWRDPDTQYF
NA	TRBD2	TRBV12-3/TRBV12-4	TRBJ2-1	TGTGCCAGCAGTCCGGGACTAGCGTTCAACAATGAGCAGTTCTTC	CASSPGLAFNNEQFF
NA	TRBD1	TRBV29-1	TRBJ1-2	TGCAGCGTTGTCTGGGACAGGGGGAACGTATATGGCTACACCTTC	CSVVWDRGNVYGYTF
NA	TRBD1	TRBV24-1	TRBJ2-1	TGTGCCACCAGTGATTTTGGGCAGGGGGTGGGAAATGAGCAGTTCTTC	CATSDFGQGVGNEQFF
many	NA	TRBV3-1	TRBJ1-2	TGTGCCAGCAGCCAAGATTTGGCAGGGTCGCACTATGGCTACACCTTC	CASSQDLAGSHYGYTF
few	NA	TRBV20-1	TRBJ2-5	TGCAGTGCTAGAGATTCGGGGGCGCAAGAGACCCAGTACTTC	CSARDSGAQETQYF
few	NA	TRBV12-3/TRBV12-4	TRBJ2-1	TGTGCCAGCAGTCCCCAAGCGGGCCCGTACAATGAGCAGTTCTTC	CASSPQAGPYNEQFF
few	NA	TRBV6-1	TRBJ1-2	TGTGCCAGCAGGGACACAGGACGCTATGGCTACACCTTC	CASRDTGRYGYTF
NA	TRBD1	TRBV30	TRBJ1-2	TGTGCCTGGGGACGACAGGGGGAACGCTACACCTTC	CAWGRQGERYTF